The rows below give T cell receptor beta chains drawn from one sample of a study of beta chain features in type 1 diabetes. Measured with immunoSEQ multiplex PCR; TCRdb has only the in-frame clones, and not every one. The sample gives 300,000 to 400,000 clones, around 9.6% of which show up once; about 0.6% is in the top ten. The sequenced sample consisted of central memory CD4+ T cells from blood. The origin of the receptors is a man aged 25 to 40 with type 1 diabetes. The CDR3 runs from the conserved cysteine through the conserved F or W. A D gene is named only where the DNA matches it firmly. The size field is filled for only some rows; it gives once, few, many or a size class.

clone size: few
J gene: TRBJ2-1
V gene: TRBV6-6
D gene: TRBD2
CDR3 DNA: TGTGCCAGCAGCGACACGGGAGGGCCGCACAATGAGCAGTTCTTC
CDR3 protein: CASSDTGGPHNEQFF

clone size: few
J gene: TRBJ2-2
V gene: TRBV7-9
D gene: .
CDR3 DNA: TGTGCCAGCAGCTTAGACTATTTGGCCACCGGGGAGCTGTTTTTT
CDR3 protein: CASSLDYLATGELFF

clone size: many
J gene: TRBJ2-7
V gene: TRBV10-3
D gene: .
CDR3 DNA: TGTGCCATCAGTGAGTACAGCTCCTACGAGCAGTACTTC
CDR3 protein: CAISEYSSYEQYF

clone size: .
J gene: TRBJ1-1
V gene: TRBV27
D gene: .
CDR3 DNA: TGTGCCAGCAGTTTTTGGGAACTGAACACTGAAGCTTTCTTT
CDR3 protein: CASSFWELNTEAFF

clone size: .
J gene: TRBJ1-2
V gene: TRBV7-2
D gene: TRBD1
CDR3 DNA: TGTGCCAGCAGCCAAACTGGGACAGGGGGGTATGGCTACACCTTC
CDR3 protein: CASSQTGTGGYGYTF

clone size: few
J gene: TRBJ2-7
V gene: TRBV4-1
D gene: .
CDR3 DNA: TGCGCCAGCAGCCAAACAGGGATCTACGAGCAGTACTTC
CDR3 protein: CASSQTGIYEQYF

clone size: .
J gene: TRBJ2-2
V gene: TRBV28
D gene: .
CDR3 DNA: TGTGCCAGCGGGGCGAGCACCGGGGAGCTGTTTTTT
CDR3 protein: CASGASTGELFF

clone size: few
J gene: TRBJ2-1
V gene: TRBV5-1
D gene: TRBD2
CDR3 DNA: TGCGCCAGCAGCTCGAACGGACTAGCGGCCTACAATGAGCAGTTCTTC
CDR3 protein: CASSSNGLAAYNEQFF

clone size: many
J gene: TRBJ1-5
V gene: TRBV15
D gene: TRBD1
CDR3 DNA: TGTGCCACCAGCGGACCACTCGGGACAGCGCATCAGCCCCAGCATTTT
CDR3 protein: CATSGPLGTAHQPQHF

clone size: .
J gene: TRBJ1-3
V gene: TRBV13
D gene: TRBD1
CDR3 DNA: TGTGCCAGCAGCACGAAAGGACAGGGCCGCTCTGGAAACACCATATATTTT
CDR3 protein: CASSTKGQGRSGNTIYF

clone size: .
J gene: TRBJ2-5
V gene: TRBV7-8
D gene: .
CDR3 DNA: TGTGCCAGCAGCCTCCGCGGACAGCTTAAAGAGACCCAGTACTTC
CDR3 protein: CASSLRGQLKETQYF

clone size: .
J gene: TRBJ1-1
V gene: TRBV6-5
D gene: TRBD1
CDR3 DNA: TGTGCCAGCAGTGTACAGGGGGAAGCTTTCTTT
CDR3 protein: CASSVQGEAFF

clone size: .
J gene: TRBJ2-7
V gene: TRBV7-9
D gene: .
CDR3 DNA: TGTGCCAGCAGCTTAAGGCTAGACTCCTACGAGCAGTACTTC
CDR3 protein: CASSLRLDSYEQYF

clone size: few
J gene: TRBJ1-5
V gene: TRBV15
D gene: TRBD1
CDR3 DNA: TGTGCCACCAGTAGGGACAGGGGAAAACAGCCCCAGCATTTT
CDR3 protein: CATSRDRGKQPQHF

clone size: few
J gene: TRBJ2-5
V gene: TRBV20-1
D gene: .
CDR3 DNA: TGCAGTGCTAGAGGTGACTACTTCCAGTACTTC
CDR3 protein: CSARGDYFQYF

clone size: few
J gene: TRBJ2-1
V gene: TRBV11-2
D gene: .
CDR3 DNA: TGTGCCAGCAGCCCTTTCTGGGCCCTAGATGAGCAGTTCTTC
CDR3 protein: CASSPFWALDEQFF

clone size: few
J gene: TRBJ2-7
V gene: TRBV7-8
D gene: TRBD2
CDR3 DNA: TGTGCCAGCAGCTTAGGGGAAACTAGCGACGAGCAGTACTTC
CDR3 protein: CASSLGETSDEQYF

clone size: .
J gene: TRBJ2-7
V gene: TRBV19
D gene: .
CDR3 DNA: TGTGCCAGTAGGGCAGGACCATCCTACGAGCAGTACTTC
CDR3 protein: CASRAGPSYEQYF

clone size: medium-sized
J gene: TRBJ2-1
V gene: TRBV19
D gene: TRBD1
CDR3 DNA: TGTGCCAGTACCGAAACCGGGACAGGGTTCAATGAGCAGTTCTTC
CDR3 protein: CASTETGTGFNEQFF

clone size: .
J gene: TRBJ2-5
V gene: TRBV19
D gene: .
CDR3 DNA: TGTGCCAGTAGCCTACGGACGGATCAAGAGACCCAGTACTTC
CDR3 protein: CASSLRTDQETQYF

clone size: many
J gene: TRBJ2-3
V gene: TRBV5-1
D gene: TRBD2
CDR3 DNA: TGCGCCAGCAGCTTGGCTAGCGGCTACACAGATACGCAGTATTTT
CDR3 protein: CASSLASGYTDTQYF

clone size: few
J gene: TRBJ1-2
V gene: TRBV5-4
D gene: TRBD1
CDR3 DNA: TGTGCCAGCAGCTTTGACAGGGTCCATGGCTACACCTTC
CDR3 protein: CASSFDRVHGYTF

clone size: .
J gene: TRBJ1-3
V gene: TRBV7-6
D gene: .
CDR3 DNA: TGTGCCAGCAGCTTAGGTACAGGGTTGGAGAACACCATATATTTT
CDR3 protein: CASSLGTGLENTIYF

clone size: .
J gene: TRBJ2-1
V gene: TRBV5-1
D gene: .
CDR3 DNA: TGCGCCAGCAGCTCGGGGATCGTGGGGAATGAGCAGTTCTTC
CDR3 protein: CASSSGIVGNEQFF

clone size: .
J gene: TRBJ2-7
V gene: TRBV29-1
D gene: TRBD1
CDR3 DNA: TGCAGCGCTGTGGGACAGGGCAACGAGCAGTACTTC
CDR3 protein: CSAVGQGNEQYF

clone size: .
J gene: TRBJ1-2
V gene: TRBV18
D gene: TRBD1
CDR3 DNA: TGTGCCAGCTCACCGGACAGGGCGGTGGCATATGGCTACACCTTC
CDR3 protein: CASSPDRAVAYGYTF

clone size: many
J gene: TRBJ2-5
V gene: TRBV28
D gene: .
CDR3 DNA: TGTGCCAGCCCTCGGGGGGCGGAGACCCAGTACTTC
CDR3 protein: CASPRGAETQYF

clone size: .
J gene: TRBJ1-1
V gene: TRBV19
D gene: .
CDR3 DNA: TGTGCCAGTAGTGGACGGTACACTGAAGCTTTCTTT
CDR3 protein: CASSGRYTEAFF

clone size: few
J gene: TRBJ2-2
V gene: TRBV11-2
D gene: .
CDR3 DNA: TGTGCCAGCAGCAGCGGCAGGATCTTCACCGGGGAGCTGTTTTTT
CDR3 protein: CASSSGRIFTGELFF

clone size: few
J gene: TRBJ1-3
V gene: TRBV19
D gene: TRBD1
CDR3 DNA: TGTGCCAGTAGTTGGACCGGGACAGTCTCTGGAAACACCATATATTTT
CDR3 protein: CASSWTGTVSGNTIYF

clone size: few
J gene: TRBJ2-3
V gene: TRBV7-2
D gene: .
CDR3 DNA: TGTGCCAGCAGCTTAGTGGGGGGTGTGGGCACAGATACGCAGTATTTT
CDR3 protein: CASSLVGGVGTDTQYF

clone size: few
J gene: TRBJ2-1
V gene: TRBV5-4
D gene: .
CDR3 DNA: TGTGCCAGCAGCTTGGTACATGACTATGAGCAGTTCTTC
CDR3 protein: CASSLVHDYEQFF

clone size: .
J gene: TRBJ1-6
V gene: TRBV7-8
D gene: .
CDR3 DNA: TGTGCCAGCAGCTTAAACCAGGGAGACTATAATTCACCCCTCCACTTT
CDR3 protein: CASSLNQGDYNSPLHF

clone size: few
J gene: TRBJ1-2
V gene: TRBV7-9
D gene: .
CDR3 DNA: TGTGCCAGCAGCGGAGGACAGAAAAACTATGGCTACACCTTC
CDR3 protein: CASSGGQKNYGYTF

clone size: many
J gene: TRBJ2-2
V gene: TRBV19
D gene: TRBD2
CDR3 DNA: TGTGCCAGTAGTAGACTAGCGGGTTACACCGGGGAGCTGTTTTTT
CDR3 protein: CASSRLAGYTGELFF

clone size: few
J gene: TRBJ1-5
V gene: TRBV5-4
D gene: TRBD1
CDR3 DNA: TGTGCCAGCAGCCCGGGACAGGGCTCTCCCGCCAAGCATTTT
CDR3 protein: CASSPGQGSPAKHF

clone size: .
J gene: TRBJ2-4
V gene: TRBV19
D gene: .
CDR3 DNA: TGTGCCAGTAGTATAGATTCCCCCCTAGGGAACATTCAGTACTTC
CDR3 protein: CASSIDSPLGNIQYF

clone size: .
J gene: TRBJ1-6
V gene: TRBV7-3
D gene: TRBD1
CDR3 DNA: TGTGCCAGCAGCTTCAGGACAGGGGGCTCACCCCTCCACTTT
CDR3 protein: CASSFRTGGSPLHF

clone size: few
J gene: TRBJ2-5
V gene: TRBV5-1
D gene: TRBD1
CDR3 DNA: TGCGCCAGCAGCACGCAGGGGGAAGGGGAGACCCAGTACTTC
CDR3 protein: CASSTQGEGETQYF

clone size: .
J gene: TRBJ2-7
V gene: TRBV10-3
D gene: .
CDR3 DNA: TGTGCCATCGGGGGGAACTCCTACGAGCAGTACTTC
CDR3 protein: CAIGGNSYEQYF

clone size: .
J gene: TRBJ2-7
V gene: TRBV28
D gene: TRBD2
CDR3 DNA: TGTGCCAGCAGTCCCGCTAGCGGAAACTCCTACGAGCAGTACTTC
CDR3 protein: CASSPASGNSYEQYF

clone size: .
J gene: TRBJ1-1
V gene: TRBV7-9
D gene: .
CDR3 DNA: TGTGCCAGCAGCTTAGGTCTTTTGGAGGGAAGAGCTTTCTTT
CDR3 protein: CASSLGLLEGRAFF

clone size: few
J gene: TRBJ1-1
V gene: TRBV18
D gene: .
CDR3 DNA: TGTGCCAGCTCACCGAGCCAGACAGTCACTGAAGCTTTCTTT
CDR3 protein: CASSPSQTVTEAFF

clone size: many
J gene: TRBJ1-3
V gene: TRBV4-1
D gene: .
CDR3 DNA: TGCGCCAGCAGCCTGGGGGGCTCTGGAAACACCATATATTTT
CDR3 protein: CASSLGGSGNTIYF

clone size: .
J gene: TRBJ2-3
V gene: TRBV29-1
D gene: TRBD2
CDR3 DNA: TGCAGCGTCGCGACATATGGAGCTAGCGGGAGTAAATCCGATACGCAGTATTTT
CDR3 protein: CSVATYGASGSKSDTQYF

clone size: .
J gene: TRBJ2-1
V gene: TRBV27
D gene: TRBD2
CDR3 DNA: TGTGCCAGCAGTTTATCTAGCGGGGGTGGTGAGCAGTTCTTC
CDR3 protein: CASSLSSGGGEQFF

clone size: .
J gene: TRBJ2-1
V gene: TRBV7-2
D gene: TRBD2
CDR3 DNA: TGTGCCAGCAGCTTGGTAGCGGGAGCCGGGCGTGAGCAGTTCTTC
CDR3 protein: CASSLVAGAGREQFF

clone size: few
J gene: TRBJ2-2
V gene: TRBV7-3
D gene: .
CDR3 DNA: TGTGCCAGCAGCTTAACGACTAGTCGGGGCACCGGGGAGCTGTTTTTT
CDR3 protein: CASSLTTSRGTGELFF

clone size: .
J gene: TRBJ1-2
V gene: TRBV5-4
D gene: .
CDR3 DNA: TGTGCCAGCAGCCCTCCCACCGTTACAGGGCACTATGGCTACACCTTC
CDR3 protein: CASSPPTVTGHYGYTF

clone size: many
J gene: TRBJ1-2
V gene: TRBV27
D gene: .
CDR3 DNA: TGTGCCAGCAGTGAAGGACAGATCTATGGCTACACCTTC
CDR3 protein: CASSEGQIYGYTF

clone size: few
J gene: TRBJ2-2
V gene: TRBV7-9
D gene: .
CDR3 DNA: TGTGCCAGCAGCTTAGGGGCAGGGCTTTCGGCCGGGGAGCTGTTTTTT
CDR3 protein: CASSLGAGLSAGELFF

clone size: many
J gene: TRBJ2-7
V gene: TRBV10-3
D gene: TRBD1
CDR3 DNA: TGTGCCATCGGCCGGGACAGCGCCTACGAGCAGTACTTC
CDR3 protein: CAIGRDSAYEQYF

clone size: many
J gene: TRBJ2-1
V gene: TRBV5-1
D gene: .
CDR3 DNA: TGCGCCAGCAGCTTGACTAGCTCCCCCTACAATGAGCAGTTCTTC
CDR3 protein: CASSLTSSPYNEQFF

clone size: .
J gene: TRBJ2-3
V gene: TRBV7-3
D gene: TRBD1
CDR3 DNA: TGTGCCAGCACCATAAACCGGGACAGTAGCACAGATACGCAGTATTTT
CDR3 protein: CASTINRDSSTDTQYF

clone size: few
J gene: TRBJ1-1
V gene: TRBV28
D gene: TRBD1
CDR3 DNA: TGTGCCAGCAGTTACGGGACAGATAAAGCTTTCTTT
CDR3 protein: CASSYGTDKAFF

clone size: .
J gene: TRBJ2-7
V gene: TRBV28
D gene: .
CDR3 DNA: TGTGCCAGCAGTCCTAGACTACCTCACGAGCAGTACTTC
CDR3 protein: CASSPRLPHEQYF

clone size: many
J gene: TRBJ2-1
V gene: TRBV23-1
D gene: TRBD1
CDR3 DNA: TGCGCCAGCAGTCGACCCCGGGACAGGGGGCTGAATGAGCAGTTCTTC
CDR3 protein: CASSRPRDRGLNEQFF